This TCR beta chain was identified during a study of T cells in Graves' hyperthyroidism and ophthalmopathy. Study-wide results and caveats: Expanded thyroid clonotypes (above 0.001) were mostly also found in blood. Progression to ophthalmopathy was predicted a median of 6.5 months early.

Amplification targeted TCR beta CDR3 regions from RNA transcripts. Researchers ran a first-round RT-PCR on the TCR CDR3 using the HTBI primer set. One entry per CDR3 protein results from TCRdb running MiXCR on the multiplex PCR reads. Seen here are about 610,000 distinct CDR3 sequences, about 15% observed once, and the top ten hold 3.5% to 4.5%. With respect to this clonotype: Its specificity is not known.

Germline CDR1 and CDR2: MNHEY and SVGAGI. V lost 1 base to trimming and J lost 2 bases, with 6 bases between them. The CDR3 contains 15 residues. Pregnant or lactating patients were excluded, as were those with uncontrolled infection or other autoimmune disease. Diagnosis rested on symptoms, serum thyroxine and TRAb, thyroid ultrasound, and orbital computed tomography. The gene calls are TRBV6-5 and TRBJ2-6, with unresolved D. This clonotype originated in a woman between 40 and 50 years old with Graves' ophthalmopathy. The sequenced material came from blood. Here the CDR3 DNA reads TGTGCCAGCAGTTACTTAGGGACTGGGGCCAACGTCCTGACTTTC. Protein product: CASSYLGTGANVLTF.